This T cell receptor beta chain was observed in a study of cytomegalovirus exposure and HLA in healthy donors. Study as a whole: From 150 million to 200 million T cells, an earlier analysis saw approximately 110 million unique TCR beta sequences.

The PCR made use of 60 Vbeta and 13 Jbeta primers. Sequencing used immunoSEQ multiplex PCR; TCRdb keeps in-frame clones, though not all of them. The sample yields about 160,000 clones, 70% to 80% seen once. This clone was counted only a few times. The sequencing input was PBMCs. This clonotype originated in a man between 45 and 60 years old in good health and CMV-seropositive.

CDR3 amino acids: CASSPRGQIEAFF. In nucleotides, the CDR3 is TGTGCCAGCAGTCCACGGGGTCAGATTGAAGCTTTCTTT. The chain combines TRBV28 with TRBJ1-1; no clear D gene. Germline-derived CDR1 and CDR2 are MDHEN and SYDVKM. V was clipped by 5 bases and J by 7 bases, with 14 bases between them. The CDR3 totals 13 residues.